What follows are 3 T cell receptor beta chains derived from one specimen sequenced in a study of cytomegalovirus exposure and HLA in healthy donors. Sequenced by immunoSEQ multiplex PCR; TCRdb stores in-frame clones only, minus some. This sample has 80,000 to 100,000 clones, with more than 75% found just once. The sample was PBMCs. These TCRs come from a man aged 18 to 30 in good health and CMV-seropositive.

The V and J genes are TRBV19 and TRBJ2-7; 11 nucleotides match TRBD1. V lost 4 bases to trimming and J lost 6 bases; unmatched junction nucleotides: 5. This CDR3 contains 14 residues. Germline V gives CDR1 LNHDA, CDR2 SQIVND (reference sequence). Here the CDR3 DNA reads TGTGCCAGTAGTACGGGACAGGGGGTAGGCGAGCAGTACTTC. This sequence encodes CASSTGQGVGEQYF.

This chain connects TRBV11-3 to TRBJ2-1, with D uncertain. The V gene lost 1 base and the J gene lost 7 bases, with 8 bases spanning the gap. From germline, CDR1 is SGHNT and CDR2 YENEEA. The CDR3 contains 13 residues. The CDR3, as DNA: TGTGCCAGCAGCTTAGTTATCAGTAATGAGCAGTTCTTC. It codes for CASSLVISNEQFF.

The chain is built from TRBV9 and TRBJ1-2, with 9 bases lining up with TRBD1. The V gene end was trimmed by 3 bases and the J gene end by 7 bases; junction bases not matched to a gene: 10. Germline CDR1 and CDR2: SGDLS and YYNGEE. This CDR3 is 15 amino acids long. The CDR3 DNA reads TGTGCCAGCAGCGGATGGACAGGGGAGATAGGTGGCTACACCTTC. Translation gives CASSGWTGEIGGYTF.